What follows are 10 T cell receptor beta chains derived from one specimen sequenced in a study of blood T cell repertoires in COVID-19. Only in-frame clones appear in the TCRdb table, and some are missing; sequencing was by immunoSEQ multiplex PCR. This sample has 350,000 to 400,000 clones, with roughly 90% found just once. Sequencing used PBMCs or T cells enriched from blood (not recorded which). The origin of the receptors is a woman in her thirties with acute COVID-19.

The rearrangement links TRBV7-9 to TRBJ2-1; 10 positions match TRBD1. The CDR3 runs to 17 residues. V lost 3 bases, J lost 2 bases, and 7 bases stayed unmatched. CDR1 and CDR2 from the germline V gene are SEHNR and FQNEAQ (reference sequence). CDR3 DNA: TGTGCCAGCAGCTTTTCCGGGACAGGGGCTACCTACAATGAGCAGTTCTTC. Translating it yields CASSFSGTGATYNEQFF.

The chain has TRBV19 and TRBJ2-7; D uncertain. This CDR3 comprises 14 residues. V lost 6 bases, J lost 0 bases, and 12 bases lay in between. The germline gives CDR1 LNHDA, CDR2 SQIVND (reference sequence). CDR3 DNA sequence: TGTGCCAGTAGGCTCCGGGTTAGCTCCTACGAGCAGTACTTC. It specifies CASRLRVSSYEQYF.

The V and J genes are TRBV4-2 and TRBJ1-1; perhaps TRBD1 as D (5 bases). Trimming stripped 3 bases from V and 1 base from J, with 9 bases between. This CDR3 region has 14 residues. Germline V lookup: CDR1 LGHNA, CDR2 YNFKEQ. Here the CDR3 DNA reads TGTGCCAGCAGCCATGCCCAGGGGAACACTGAAGCTTTCTTT. Translated: CASSHAQGNTEAFF.

This chain uses TRBV5-5 with TRBJ1-5; D call uncertain. This CDR3 region has 14 residues. Germline-derived CDR1 and CDR2 are SGHKS and YYEKEE (reference sequence). V was shortened by 4 bases and J by 4 bases, with 12 bases between the two germline ends. This chain's CDR3 is CASSDIAGNQPQHF. The CDR3 nucleotides are TGTGCCAGCAGCGATATAGCGGGGAATCAGCCCCAGCATTTT. Drawing the rest from reference TRBV5-5 and TRBJ1-5, the complete variable domain is DAGVTQSPTHLIKTRGQQVTLRCSPISGHKSVSWYQQVLGQGPQFIFQYYEKEERGRGNFPDRFSARQFPNYSSELNVNALLLGDSALYLCASSDIAGNQPQHFGDGTRLSIL.

The chain recombines TRBV19 with TRBJ1-6; D might be TRBD1 (5 bases). The germline V and J ends were trimmed by 5 bases and 13 bases, with 18 bases remaining between them. Germline assignment: CDR1 LNHDA and CDR2 SQIVND (reference sequence). This CDR3 contains 14 residues. CDR3 DNA: TGTGCCAGTAGTCTACAGGAGGGCTTTGGGCCCCTCCACTTT. Residues: CASSLQEGFGPLHF.

The chain is built from TRBV7-2 and TRBJ1-1; the match to TRBD1 covers 8 bases. V was clipped by 6 bases and J by 9 bases; unmatched bases: 9. The CDR3 spans 13 residues. Per germline, CDR1 SGHTA and CDR2 FQGNSA. CDR3 protein: CASSSTGTGKAFF. CDR3 coding DNA: TGTGCCAGCAGTTCGACCGGGACAGGAAAAGCTTTCTTT.

This clone has only one observation. The chain uses TRBV27 and TRBJ1-5; no reliable D call. Trimming left V 5 bases short and J 11 bases short, with 19 bases between. The CDR3 covers 14 residues. Germline V gene data show CDR1 as MNHEY and CDR2 as SMNVEV (reference sequence). The CDR3 region is CASSDGRIPRAQHF. The CDR3 DNA sequence: TGTGCCAGCAGTGATGGACGGATCCCGCGGGCCCAGCATTTT.

V usage is TRBV5-1 and J usage is TRBJ1-4, with a possible D match to TRBD1 (5 bases). The CDR3 has 14 residues. The V gene lost 2 bases and the J gene lost 4 bases, with 9 bases spanning the gap. Germline loops: CDR1 SGHRS, CDR2 YFSETQ. The CDR3 DNA is TGCGCCAGCAGCTTAAGTCAGGGTAATGAAAAACTGTTTTTT. Its translation is CASSLSQGNEKLFF.

The rearrangement links TRBV10-2 to TRBJ1-1; maybe TRBD1 (6 bases). Germline values: CDR1 WSHSY, CDR2 SAAADI. This CDR3 has 13 amino acids. V lost 6 bases and J lost 8, with 16 bases in between. The CDR3: CASRDSFIPEAFF. In DNA, the CDR3 is TGCGCCAGCAGGGACAGCTTTATACCAGAAGCTTTCTTT.

The chain has TRBV7-9 and TRBJ2-7; D unresolved. This CDR3 is built from 12 residues. In germline, CDR1 is SEHNR, CDR2 FQNEAQ (reference sequence). Trimming removed 0 bases at V and 4 bases at J, with 4 bases between. CDR3 sequence: CASSLAPYEQYF. Here the CDR3 DNA reads TGTGCCAGCAGCTTAGCCCCGTACGAGCAGTACTTC.